This TCR beta chain was identified in a study of metastatic and nonmetastatic thyroid tumors. Study-level information: Repertoire comparisons spanned blood and tumor or nodule tissue from malignant and benign thyroid patients. General observations from the study: A significant increase in TCR beta diversity was reportedly seen in malignant thyroid tumors relative to benign nodules, in blood and tumor.

All patients were untreated before thyroid surgery. Original processing methods: To classify distant metastasis in papillary thyroid cancer, a model was built from CDR3 differences across clinicopathological groups. TCRdb re-clonotyped the PCR reads via MiXCR. The authors' filters were not applied to this entry. Among about 18,000 clones listed, around 28% were seen once. This clone was seen at least ten times. Its antigen is not known. The germline V gene has CDR1 KGHSH and CDR2 LQKENI. The CDR3 length is 17 residues. V was shortened by 2 bases and J by 1 base, with 17 bases between the two germline ends.

Sequenced input: tumor tissue. This chain links TRBV18 with TRBJ2-5, with a possible D match to TRBD2 (7 bases). The receptor's source is a male donor with papillary thyroid cancer or a benign thyroid nodule (not recorded which). Some clones in this sample may be carry-over from other donors' samples. As DNA, the CDR3 is TGTGCCAGCTCACCAGCCCACGGCGGGGGCTCCCAAGAGACCCAGTACTTC. This gives the protein CASSPAHGGGSQETQYF.